The 12 T cell receptor beta chains given below trace back to one sample, sequenced in a study of Tregs in tolerant kidney transplant recipients. TCRdb keeps only in-frame clones here, not all; method: immunoSEQ multiplex PCR. The sample holds some 100,000 clones, 92% seen once. Sequencing used CD4+ T cells from blood. The source of these receptors is a human donor in good health.

As DNA, the CDR3 is TGTGCCAGCAGCCCCGACCGGGGAGGGTCTGGGGCCAACGTCCTGACTTTC. It encodes CASSPDRGGSGANVLTF. This rearrangement joins TRBV11-2 to TRBJ2-6; 7 bases agree with TRBD2. Germline V lookup: CDR1 SGHAT, CDR2 FQNNGV. The CDR3 is 17 amino acids. After removal of 5 bases from V and 1 base from J, the junction contained 8 bases not matched to a gene.

The chain is built from TRBV14 and TRBJ2-7; 10 nucleotides align to TRBD2. CDR1 is SGHDN and CDR2 is FVKESK in the germline V gene. The CDR3 contains 14 residues. V shed 1 base and J 3 bases; nucleotides not matched to a gene: 0. The CDR3 loop is CASSQGTSGYEQYF. For the CDR3, the DNA is TGTGCCAGCAGCCAAGGGACTAGCGGCTACGAGCAGTACTTC.

Details on this clone: One end of the junction is discordant with germline, which a read error may explain. The rearrangement uses TRBV2 and TRBJ2-2, with D unclear. The CDR3 extends over 14 amino acids. Germline CDR1 is SNHLY and CDR2 is FYNNEI. The CDR3 region is CASTEYKSTGELFF. DNA for the CDR3: TGTGCCAGCACTGAATACAAGAGCACCGGGGAGCTGTTTTTT.

V is TRBV19 and J is TRBJ2-1; D ambiguous. There are 12 residues in the CDR3. CDR1 LNHDA and CDR2 SQIVND come from the germline V gene (reference sequence). V lost 1 base and J lost 5, with 3 bases in between. CDR3 region: CASSIAHNEQFF. CDR3 in DNA: TGTGCCAGTAGTATAGCCCACAATGAGCAGTTCTTC.

This sequence joins TRBV18 and TRBJ2-5; 14 bases map to TRBD2. Germline assignment: CDR1 KGHSH and CDR2 LQKENI. This CDR3 contains 15 residues. V lost 3 bases, J lost 4 bases, and 1 base stayed unmatched. The CDR3 here is CASSPGLAGVETQYF. CDR3 nucleotides: TGTGCCAGCTCACCGGGACTAGCGGGAGTAGAGACCCAGTACTTC.

The chain has TRBV10-3 and TRBJ1-1; D is possibly TRBD1 (5 bases). V was pared by 2 bases and J by 7 bases, with 14 bases between. Germline assignment: CDR1 ENHRY and CDR2 SYGVKD. CDR3 size: 14 residues. The CDR3 loop is CAISELGGRSEAFF. The CDR3 DNA reads as TGTGCCATCAGTGAGCTTGGGGGAAGGAGTGAAGCTTTCTTT.

The rearrangement links TRBV7-9 to TRBJ1-2; 7 bases are a match to TRBD1. The V segment lost 1 base and the J segment 8 bases; nucleotides outside the gene matches: 1. The CDR3 runs 12 residues. CDR1 SEHNR and CDR2 FQNEAQ come from the germline V gene (reference sequence). Here the CDR3 reads CASSLEDRGYTF. CDR3 sequence (DNA): TGTGCCAGCAGCTTAGAGGACAGGGGCTACACCTTC.

CDR3 sequence (DNA): TGTGCCAGCAGTGGGACTAGCGGGGGGGCCGATACGCAGTATTTT. Its protein product is CASSGTSGGADTQYF. V usage is TRBV6-4 and J usage is TRBJ2-3; 15 bases are shared with TRBD2. From germline, CDR1 is MRHNA and CDR2 SNTAGT. This CDR3 region has 15 residues. V shed 4 bases and J 6 bases; nucleotides not matched to a gene: 2.

This chain joins TRBV23-1 and TRBJ2-7; unclear D gene. TRBV23-1 has ORF status, its function being uncertain. Trimming took 4 bases from V and 3 from J, leaving 10 bases between them. This CDR3 spans 13 amino acids. The CDR3 sequence is CASSLPSSYEQYF. The CDR3 DNA sequence: TGCGCCAGCAGTCTACCATCTAGCTACGAGCAGTACTTC.

This chain joins TRBV19 and TRBJ1-2; TRBD1 matches at 10 bases. CDR1 is LNHDA, CDR2 SQIVND, per germline (reference sequence). This CDR3 spans 14 amino acids. Trimming at V came to 6 bases and at J to 3 bases, leaving 4 bases not matched to a gene. CDR3 nucleotides: TGTGCCAGTAGCCCCGGACAGGGGGACTATGGCTACACCTTC. This sequence encodes CASSPGQGDYGYTF.

The chain combines TRBV6-6 with TRBJ2-4; the match to TRBD1 covers 7 bases. The CDR3 is made up of 15 amino acids. The J segment lost 0 bases and the V segment lost 5 bases, leaving 4 bases of the junction unmatched. From germline, CDR1 is MNHNY and CDR2 SVGAGI (reference sequence). The CDR3 nucleotides read TGTGCCAGCAGTCAGACAGGGATAGCCAAAAACATTCAGTACTTC. Translated, it gives CASSQTGIAKNIQYF.

The V and J genes are TRBV4-1 and TRBJ2-2; D is ambiguous. The V end lost 0 bases, the J end lost 3 bases, and 20 bases lay between the germline ends. The CDR3 has 19 residues. Germline V CDR1 and CDR2: MGHRA, YSYEKL. The CDR3 DNA reads TGCGCCAGCAGCCAAGACCCCACCAGGAGACCGCGAGACACCGGGGAGCTGTTTTTT. Its protein is CASSQDPTRRPRDTGELFF.